A single sample is the source of the 20 T cell receptor beta chains below, sequenced in a study of radiation and T cells in renal cell carcinoma. Time point noted: blood 2 weeks post-SBRT. As for treatment: 15 Gy SBRT to primary tumor, nephrectomy 4 weeks later. Sequencing was performed with immunoSEQ multiplex PCR; in TCRdb, only in-frame clones are kept and a portion is missing. This sample has approximately 49,000 clones, with more than 80% found just once. Sample: blood, taken from a patient whose treatment included radiotherapy and nephrectomy. Every receptor here comes from a woman in her 70s with renal cell carcinoma.

The chain joins TRBV19 to TRBJ1-3; D might be TRBD1 (6 bases). The CDR3 contains 18 residues. Germline V CDR1 and CDR2: LNHDA, SQIVND (reference sequence). Trimming left V 2 bases short and J 2 bases short, with 19 bases between. The CDR3 DNA follows: TGTGCCAGTAGTATATTCGGTGTCGGGGGCGCAGCTGGAAACACCATATATTTT. This encodes CASSIFGVGGAAGNTIYF.

The rearrangement uses TRBV7-7 and TRBJ2-3; 11 nucleotides align to TRBD1. The V and J ends lost 1 base and 4 bases, in that order; junction bases with no gene match: 4. From germline, CDR1 is SSHAT and CDR2 FNYEAQ (reference sequence). There are 16 residues in the CDR3. CDR3 bases: TGTGCCAGCAGCTTAGAGGGACAGGGGGGGCCAGATACGCAGTATTTT. Translated: CASSLEGQGGPDTQYF.

The rearrangement joins TRBV19 to TRBJ2-1, with 7 nucleotides matching TRBD2. With V trimmed by 6 bases and J by 4 bases, 9 bases remained unmatched. The CDR3 covers 15 residues. CDR1 is LNHDA and CDR2 is SQIVND in the germline V gene (reference sequence). CDR3: CASSYSLAEYNEQFF. In DNA form, the CDR3 reads TGTGCCAGTAGCTATTCCCTAGCGGAATACAATGAGCAGTTCTTC.

V gene TRBV6-5 combines with J gene TRBJ2-5; the match to TRBD2 covers 9 bases. The V and J ends lost 0 bases and 1 base, in that order; junction bases with no gene match: 0. Germline loops: CDR1 MNHEY, CDR2 SVGAGI. The CDR3 length is 15 residues. The CDR3 here is CASSYSAGGQETQYF. The CDR3 DNA is TGTGCCAGCAGTTACTCAGCGGGGGGCCAAGAGACCCAGTACTTC.

The genes are TRBV5-1 and TRBJ1-2; D unresolved. V was clipped by 2 bases and J by 7 bases, with 12 bases between them. The CDR3 consists of 13 residues. Germline loops: CDR1 SGHRS, CDR2 YFSETQ. This CDR3 is CASSFDRGSGYTF. The CDR3 region has the DNA TGCGCCAGCAGCTTTGACCGTGGGTCTGGCTACACCTTC.

The rearrangement links TRBV19 to TRBJ1-5; D ambiguous. Trimming took 4 bases from V and 1 from J, leaving 8 bases between them. CDR3 length: 14 residues. Germline lookup yields CDR1 LNHDA and CDR2 SQIVND (reference sequence). CDR3 nucleotide sequence: TGTGCCAGTAGTACCAAACTAAGCAATCAGCCCCAGCATTTT. Protein product: CASSTKLSNQPQHF.

CDR3 sequence: CASSLARLAGPSAYNEQFF. In nucleotides, the CDR3 is TGTGCCAGCAGCTTAGCCCGACTAGCGGGGCCATCTGCCTACAATGAGCAGTTCTTC. The chain carries TRBV7-9 and TRBJ2-1; 11 bases agree with TRBD2. V was pared by 0 bases and J by 2 bases, with 9 bases of the junction left unmatched. The CDR3 length is 19 residues. The germline gives CDR1 SEHNR, CDR2 FQNEAQ (reference sequence).

This clone was found a few times. The chain recombines TRBV7-9 with TRBJ1-2; maybe TRBD1 (6 bases). Trimming removed 7 bases from V and 7 bases from J, with 22 bases in between. Looked up from germline, CDR1 is SEHNR and CDR2 is FQNEAQ (reference sequence). The CDR3 is 15 residues long. In nucleotides, the CDR3 is TGTGCCAGCAACATATCAGGGGAATTAGGAGCTGGCTACACCTTC. This codes for CASNISGELGAGYTF.

This clone has ten or more counts. V and J are TRBV7-8 and TRBJ1-1, with D perhaps TRBD1 (5 bases). Looked up from germline, CDR1 is SGHVS and CDR2 is FQNEAQ. V gave up 3 bases and J gave up 4 bases, with 12 bases separating them. CDR3 length equals 14 residues. CDR3 DNA: TGTGCCAGCAGCTTCGGGGGAGAGTTCACTGAAGCTTTCTTT. Translation: CASSFGGEFTEAFF.

To note about this clone: Other DNA sequences in the same sample also yield this CDR3. The V call is TRBV9, the J call TRBJ2-3, with TRBD2 identical over 13 bases. There are 16 residues in the CDR3. The trim removed 0 bases at V and 3 bases at J, leaving 1 base unmatched. CDR1 is SGDLS, CDR2 YYNGEE, per germline. CDR3 sequence: CASSVGLAGGTDTQYF. The CDR3 nucleotides read TGTGCCAGCAGCGTAGGACTAGCGGGGGGAACAGATACGCAGTATTTT. Full variable domain (missing parts from reference TRBV9 and TRBJ2-3): DSGVTQTPKHLITATGQRVTLRCSPRSGDLSVYWYQQSLDQGLQFLIQYYNGEERAKGNILERFSAQQFPDLHSELNLSSLELGDSALYFCASSVGLAGGTDTQYFGPGTRLTVL.

This chain joins TRBV6-1 and TRBJ1-6; no clear D. CDR1 and CDR2 from the germline V gene are MNHNS and SASEGT. The CDR3 is 13 residues long. Trimming pared 5 bases from V and 6 bases from J, leaving 8 bases between. The DNA for the CDR3 is TGTGCCAGCAGTCAACAGATTAATTCACCCCTCCACTTT. It codes for CASSQQINSPLHF.

The V gene is TRBV5-5, the J gene TRBJ1-5; no reliable D call. Germline V gene data show CDR1 as SGHKS and CDR2 as YYEKEE (reference sequence). This CDR3 spans 15 amino acids. V was trimmed by 1 base and J by 2 bases, leaving 10 bases between them. The CDR3 protein is CASSLTSSGNQPQHF. Written as DNA, the CDR3 is TGTGCCAGCAGCTTGACATCGTCTGGCAATCAGCCCCAGCATTTT. Looking up the rest from reference TRBV5-5 and TRBJ1-5 gives the full variable domain: DAGVTQSPTHLIKTRGQQVTLRCSPISGHKSVSWYQQVLGQGPQFIFQYYEKEERGRGNFPDRFSARQFPNYSSELNVNALLLGDSALYLCASSLTSSGNQPQHFGDGTRLSIL.

The rearrangement joins TRBV5-1 to TRBJ2-3; D remains unclear. CDR3 size: 12 residues. Germline CDR1 and CDR2: SGHRS and YFSETQ. Trimming cost V 1 base and J 6 bases, with 6 bases left between them. The CDR3 protein is CASSLSGDTQYF. The CDR3, as DNA: TGCGCCAGCAGCTTGTCCGGGGATACGCAGTATTTT.

This rearrangement joins TRBV10-3 to TRBJ2-7; 12 nucleotides match TRBD2. V shed 2 bases, J shed 2 bases, and the junction held 1 base outside the gene matches. This CDR3 has 15 amino acids. CDR1 is ENHRY, CDR2 SYGVKD, per germline. The CDR3 loop reads CAISEGLAGTYEQYF. Written as DNA, the CDR3 is TGTGCCATCAGTGAGGGACTAGCGGGAACCTACGAGCAGTACTTC.

As DNA, the CDR3 is TGTGCCATCTCCGACAGGAACGGGGATGAGCAGTTCTTC. This translates into CAISDRNGDEQFF. The rearrangement links TRBV10-3 to TRBJ2-1; TRBD1 is a possible D gene (6 bases). V shed 8 bases and J shed 8 bases, with 16 bases lying between them. The CDR3 extends over 13 amino acids. Germline CDR1 reads ENHRY; CDR2 reads SYGVKD.

In this sample, this clone turned up once. V usage is TRBV5-1 and J usage is TRBJ2-3; 9 bases are shared with TRBD1. Germline CDR1 and CDR2: SGHRS and YFSETQ. Trimming cost V 4 bases and J 4 bases; bases outside gene matches: 7. This CDR3 is 15 amino acids long. The chain's CDR3 is CASSSTGQGADTQYF. CDR3 nucleotides: TGCGCCAGCAGCAGTACGGGACAGGGAGCAGATACGCAGTATTTT.

CDR3 DNA: TGTGCCAGCAGCCCAGGAGGGACTTCCACCGGGGAGCTGTTTTTT. Protein: CASSPGGTSTGELFF. J is TRBJ2-2 and V is TRBV11-1, with D possibly TRBD2 on 6 matching bases. CDR1 and CDR2 (germline): SGHAT, FQDESV (reference sequence). The V end was cut by 5 bases, the J end by 4 bases, with 14 bases between. This CDR3 spans 15 amino acids.

DNA for the CDR3: TGTGCCAGCAGGACAGGGGGGGACACTGAAGCTTTCTTT. Translation gives CASRTGGDTEAFF. The chain uses TRBV2 and TRBJ1-1; 9 bases are shared with TRBD1. CDR3 size: 13 residues. V lost 6 bases to trimming and J lost 3 bases; unmatched junction nucleotides: 2. CDR1 is SNHLY, CDR2 FYNNEI, per germline. The whole variable domain, remainder taken from reference TRBV2 and TRBJ1-1, is EPEVTQTPSHQVTQMGQEVILRCVPISNHLYFYWYRQILGQKVEFLVSFYNNEISEKSEIFDDQFSVERPDGSNFTLKIRSTKLEDSAMYFCASRTGGDTEAFFGQGTRLTVV.

The chain has TRBV7-9 and TRBJ1-5; D is unclear. The CDR3 runs to 13 residues. V lost 8 bases and J 6 bases, leaving 14 bases between the germline ends. Germline V lookup: CDR1 SEHNR, CDR2 FQNEAQ (reference sequence). The CDR3 protein is CASSYAGGQPQHF. The DNA for the CDR3 is TGTGCCAGCTCGTATGCAGGAGGTCAGCCCCAGCATTTT.

This clone occurred a few times. The chain links TRBV13 to TRBJ1-2; 7 nucleotides align to TRBD1. CDR3 length equals 13 residues. Looked up from germline, CDR1 is PRHDT and CDR2 is FYEKMQ (reference sequence). V was clipped by 8 bases and J by 4 bases; unmatched bases: 7. Written as DNA, the CDR3 is TGTGCCAGCCCCTCTGACAGGGTCTATGGCTACACCTTC. Translation: CASPSDRVYGYTF.